The 30 T cell receptor beta chains listed next were all sequenced from one sample in a study of T-cell reconstitution after alpha-beta-depleted transplantation in children. It was with unique molecular identifiers that the TCRbeta library was prepared. TCRdb re-derived calls from the PCR reads in MiXCR, one entry per CDR3 protein. The table records around 100,000 distinct CDR3 sequences, around 6.1% of them present only once. The sequences come from PBMCs, mostly from graft donor cells, collected 60 days after TCRalphabeta/CD19-depleted stem cell transplant. The receptors here all came from a female patient aged 2 to 10 who had a stem cell transplant for Fanconi anemia, so the T cells may come from the graft donor.

This clonotype came up many times. The chain is built from TRBV20-1 and TRBJ1-2; D is undetermined. Trimming stripped 3 bases from V and 5 bases from J, with 13 bases between. The CDR3 is made up of 13 amino acids. Germline CDR1 DFQATT, CDR2 SNEGSKA (reference sequence). The CDR3 loop reads CSASRTAQYGYTF. The CDR3 nucleotides are TGCAGTGCTAGTAGGACGGCCCAATATGGCTACACCTTC.

This clonotype was observed at least ten times. As DNA, the CDR3 is TGTGCCAGCTCACCGGCAGGGTGGAGTTACACTGAAGCTTTCTTT. As protein: CASSPAGWSYTEAFF. The chain uses TRBV18 and TRBJ1-1; possibly TRBD1 for D (5 bases). Germline CDR1 KGHSH, CDR2 LQKENI. The V gene lost 3 bases and the J gene lost 3 bases, with 14 bases spanning the gap. The length of the CDR3 is 15 residues.

This clonotype was counted ten times or more. The chain couples TRBV18 to TRBJ2-1; 9 bases are shared with TRBD2. V gave up 2 bases and J gave up 8 bases; unmatched junction bases: 10. The CDR3 is 16 residues long. Germline loops: CDR1 KGHSH, CDR2 LQKENI. The CDR3 nucleotides read TGTGCCAGCTCACCATATGCGGGAGGGCTGGCGGATGAGCAGTTCTTC. Translation gives CASSPYAGGLADEQFF. Full variable domain (rest looked up from reference TRBV18 and TRBJ2-1): NAGVMQNPRHLVRRRGQEARLRCSPMKGHSHVYWYRQLPEEGLKFMVYLQKENIIDESGMPKERFSAEFPKEGPSILRIQQVVRGDSAAYFCASSPYAGGLADEQFFGPGTRLTVL.

Only a few counts were recorded for this clonotype. V and J are TRBV7-6 and TRBJ2-1; 8 bases are shared with TRBD1. The CDR3 spans 15 residues. Germline-derived CDR1 and CDR2 are SGHVS and FNYEAQ. Trimming cost V 4 bases and J 3 bases; bases outside gene matches: 5. CDR3 sequence reads: CASSSTGGNYNEQFF. The CDR3 coding sequence is TGTGCCAGCAGCTCCACAGGGGGGAACTACAATGAGCAGTTCTTC.

This clonotype appeared many times. CDR3: CASSLTGPHYEQYF. CDR3 in DNA: TGTGCCAGCAGCTTAACGGGACCGCACTACGAGCAGTACTTC. This rearrangement joins TRBV7-8 to TRBJ2-7, with D possibly called TRBD1 or TRBD2 (5 bases each). The ends were cut back, 2 bases at V and 3 bases at J, with 11 bases in the middle. The germline gives CDR1 SGHVS, CDR2 FQNEAQ. The CDR3 loop spans 14 amino acids.

On this clonotype: A read error may be the cause here, since a much bigger clone is one base away. The J gene is TRBJ2-7, the V gene TRBV24-1, with D possibly matching TRBD2 (5 bases). Germline V gives CDR1 KGHDR, CDR2 SFDVKD. The CDR3 runs 13 residues. V was cut by 4 bases and J by 9 bases, with 15 bases left in between. CDR3 amino acids: CATSDRRLSGQYF. CDR3 coding DNA: TGTGCCACCAGTGACCGACGACTATCCGGGCAGTACTTC.

This chain uses TRBV7-9 with TRBJ1-1; unclear D gene. V shed 1 base and J shed 6 bases, with 9 bases lying between them. Germline V gene data show CDR1 as SEHNR and CDR2 as FQNEAQ (reference sequence). This CDR3 has 13 residues. CDR3 DNA sequence: TGTGCCAGCAGCTTAGACACGGGTCCTGAAGCTTTCTTT. Translated: CASSLDTGPEAFF.

This clonotype was counted at least ten times. This chain uses TRBV28 with TRBJ2-7; D possibly corresponds to TRBD2 (6 bases). This CDR3 spans 15 amino acids. Trimming took off 6 bases at V and 0 bases at J, with 15 bases between the two ends. CDR1 is MDHEN and CDR2 is SYDVKM in the germline V gene. The CDR3 sequence is CASRPGSPRSYEQYF. DNA of the CDR3: TGTGCCAGCAGGCCCGGGAGTCCCCGCTCCTACGAGCAGTACTTC.

This clonotype was detected many times. The chain recombines TRBV20-1 with TRBJ2-1, with D unresolved. The CDR3 is made up of 12 amino acids. V was shortened by 6 bases and J by 2 bases, with 8 bases between the two germline ends. Germline CDR1 is DFQATT and CDR2 is SNEGSKA (reference sequence). The CDR3 loop is CSAPHPYNEQFF. CDR3 nucleotides: TGCAGTGCGCCCCACCCCTACAATGAGCAGTTCTTC.

This clonotype was counted ten times or more. This chain connects TRBV28 to TRBJ2-7; 8 nucleotides align to TRBD1. Germline V lookup: CDR1 MDHEN, CDR2 SYDVKM. Trimming removed 5 bases from V and 3 bases from J; junction bases left unmatched: 9. This CDR3 spans 15 amino acids. The CDR3 region has the DNA TGTGCCAGCAGTGCCCCCGGGACAGGAAACTACGAGCAGTACTTC. It is translated as CASSAPGTGNYEQYF.

This chain joins TRBV5-1 and TRBJ2-1, with 7 positions matching TRBD2. The germline V gene encodes CDR1 SGHRS and CDR2 YFSETQ. The CDR3 sequence is 14 residues long. The junction had 3 bases not matched to a gene; V was cut back by 1 base and J by 5 bases. CDR3 nucleotides: TGCGCCAGCAGCTTGTCCGGGACTAACAATGAGCAGTTCTTC. Translated, it gives CASSLSGTNNEQFF.

The chain joins TRBV5-1 to TRBJ2-1; 11 positions agree with TRBD1. CDR1 is SGHRS, CDR2 YFSETQ, per germline. CDR3 length: 14 residues. With V trimmed by 7 bases and J by 1 base, 1 base remained unmatched. Here the CDR3 DNA reads TGCGCCAGCGGGACAGGGGGGTCCTACAATGAGCAGTTCTTC. Its translation is CASGTGGSYNEQFF.

In this sample, this clonotype turned up many times. The gene calls are TRBV19 and TRBJ2-2; D is unresolved. Germline CDR1 LNHDA, CDR2 SQIVND (reference sequence). CDR3 length: 15 amino acids. The V and J ends lost 4 bases and 6 bases respectively, with 15 bases between them. The CDR3 protein is CASSTPVVFSGELFF. The CDR3 nucleotides are TGTGCCAGTAGTACCCCCGTCGTCTTCTCCGGGGAGCTGTTTTTT.

This clonotype has a handful of counts. V is TRBV20-1 and J is TRBJ1-5; 9 positions agree with TRBD1. The V gene end was trimmed by 6 bases and the J gene end by 5 bases; junction bases not matched to a gene: 14. CDR3 length: 16 residues. Looked up from germline, CDR1 is DFQATT and CDR2 is SNEGSKA (reference sequence). The CDR3 nucleotides read TGCAGTGCCCCGACAGGGGGACTTAGAGGGGATCAGCCCCAGCATTTT. This encodes CSAPTGGLRGDQPQHF.

This clonotype was seen at least ten times. The CDR3 DNA is TGTGCCAGCAGCCACTCCGCGGGGGGAACCTACGAGCAGTACTTC. The encoded protein is CASSHSAGGTYEQYF. This chain uses TRBV3-1 with TRBJ2-7; 8 bases fit TRBD2. After removal of 3 bases from V and 2 bases from J, the junction contained 6 bases not matched to a gene. CDR1 is LGHDT and CDR2 is YNNKEL in the germline V gene (reference sequence). The CDR3 contains 15 residues.

There are many counts of this clonotype. CDR3 sequence: CASSFSGTSGVNEQFF. DNA for the CDR3: TGTGCCAGCAGCTTTTCCGGGACTAGCGGGGTGAATGAGCAGTTCTTC. The chain carries TRBV5-6 and TRBJ2-1, with 13 bases matching TRBD2. The CDR3 loop spans 16 amino acids. CDR1 and CDR2 (germline): SGHDT, YYEEEE. The ends lost 2 bases at V and 7 bases at J; junction bases unmatched: 6.

This clonotype was picked up many times. The chain uses TRBV12-3 or TRBV12-4 and TRBJ1-4; D remains ambiguous. This CDR3 has 16 residues. The V end lost 0 bases, the J end lost 4 bases, and 12 bases lay between the germline ends. The CDR3, as DNA: TGTGCCAGCAGTTTAGCGCTATCTGGGCTTAATGAAAAACTGTTTTTT. This codes for CASSLALSGLNEKLFF.

On this clonotype: This CDR3 is missing its conserved last phenylalanine or tryptophan, likely due to a read error. This chain uses TRBV20-1 with TRBJ2-3; possible D gene TRBD2, 5 bases. CDR3 length: 14 amino acids. Germline CDR1 reads DFQATT; CDR2 reads SNEGSKA (reference sequence). The V end lost 8 bases, the J end lost 2 bases, and 17 bases lay between the germline ends. The CDR3 DNA reads as TGCAGTACCTCTGAACGCGGGCCCACAGATACGCAGTATTCT. Encoded protein: CSTSERGPTDTQYS.

The sample holds many counts of this clonotype. The rearrangement uses TRBV14 and TRBJ2-4; D possibly corresponds to TRBD1 (5 bases). Germline V CDR1 and CDR2: SGHDN, FVKESK. V gave up 1 base and J gave up 7 bases, with 20 bases separating them. The CDR3 extends over 17 amino acids. The CDR3 is CASSQGPGSGLRNIQYF. The CDR3 DNA is TGTGCCAGCAGCCAAGGCCCAGGGTCAGGGTTGAGGAACATTCAGTACTTC.

This clonotype was seen a few times. The chain is built from TRBV15 and TRBJ1-6; 10 bases fit TRBD1. After removal of 6 bases from V and 6 bases from J, the junction contained 14 bases not matched to a gene. CDR3 length equals 18 residues. Germline V gene sequence: CDR1 LNHNV, CDR2 YYDKDF (reference sequence). The CDR3 DNA sequence: TGTGCCACCAGGAGCGGGACAGGGGCAATGAGCCTTAATTCACCCCTCCACTTT. This gives the protein CATRSGTGAMSLNSPLHF.

This clonotype was counted at least ten times. The rearrangement joins TRBV20-1 to TRBJ2-7, with D possibly being TRBD2 (6 bases). Trimming took off 3 bases at V and 2 bases at J, with 14 bases between the two ends. This CDR3 is 14 amino acids long. Germline V gene sequence: CDR1 DFQATT, CDR2 SNEGSKA (reference sequence). The CDR3 loop is CSASPFSGTYEQYF. In DNA form, the CDR3 reads TGCAGTGCTAGCCCCTTTAGCGGTACCTACGAGCAGTACTTC.

The CDR3 DNA reads TGTGCCACCAGCGCGGGACGGTCCTACGAGCAGTACTTC. This sequence encodes CATSAGRSYEQYF. The chain combines TRBV15 with TRBJ2-7; a possible D gene is TRBD2 (6 bases). CDR1 LNHNV and CDR2 YYDKDF come from the germline V gene (reference sequence). The CDR3 consists of 13 residues. V was shortened by 5 bases and J by 1 base, with 9 bases between the two germline ends.

In the case of this clonotype: With a much larger clone just one base away, this may be a read error. The CDR3 carries no conserved terminal phenylalanine or tryptophan, so it likely arises from a read error. It is unclear where the CDR3 begins or ends on the DNA, so no DNA is shown, and the CDR3 is as TCRdb lists it. The chain links TRBV1 to TRBJ1-4. TRBV1 is labeled a pseudogene. Both ends counted, the CDR3 spans 18 residues. The CDR3 reads CTSSQDGGRRGFNEKLFS.

V usage is TRBV20-1 and J usage is TRBJ2-7; TRBD1 matches 10 bases. The CDR3 runs to 13 residues. The V segment lost 6 bases and the J segment 1 base; nucleotides outside the gene matches: 3. CDR1 is DFQATT and CDR2 is SNEGSKA in the germline V gene (reference sequence). CDR3 protein: CSAWDRGSYEQYF. The DNA for the CDR3 is TGCAGTGCCTGGGACAGGGGTTCCTACGAGCAGTACTTC.

This clonotype showed up many times. The chain couples TRBV9 to TRBJ2-1; D gene uncertain. The ends were cut back, 3 bases at V and 2 bases at J, with 9 bases in the middle. CDR1 is SGDLS and CDR2 is YYNGEE in the germline V gene. The length of the CDR3 is 14 residues. CDR3 nucleotides: TGTGCCAGCAGCGCGCCGGGTCCCTACAATGAGCAGTTCTTC. This codes for CASSAPGPYNEQFF.

This clonotype showed up many times. The chain uses TRBV20-1 and TRBJ2-3; 9 bases fit TRBD2. The CDR3 spans 15 residues. The J segment lost 3 bases and the V segment lost 3 bases, leaving 7 bases of the junction unmatched. Germline V gene data show CDR1 as DFQATT and CDR2 as SNEGSKA (reference sequence). The DNA of the CDR3 is TGCAGTGCTAGGAGGCTAGCGGGGATTACAGATACGCAGTATTTT. It translates to CSARRLAGITDTQYF.

Many counts were recorded for this clonotype. This chain connects TRBV20-1 to TRBJ1-2; D possibly corresponds to TRBD1 (5 bases). The CDR3 totals 11 residues. Per the germline V gene, CDR1 is DFQATT and CDR2 is SNEGSKA (reference sequence). V was cut by 6 bases and J by 8 bases, with 13 bases left in between. The CDR3 reads CSARRGRGYTF. The CDR3 coding sequence is TGCAGTGCCAGACGGGGGAGAGGCTACACCTTC.

The chain recombines TRBV20-1 with TRBJ1-2, with unresolved D. Germline CDR1 reads DFQATT; CDR2 reads SNEGSKA (reference sequence). The CDR3 length is 15 residues. Trimming left V 0 bases short and J 5 bases short, with 16 bases between. DNA for the CDR3: TGCAGTGCTAGAGACCTGGTACCCCTCATTTATGGCTACACCTTC. This gives the protein CSARDLVPLIYGYTF.

This clonotype was observed at least ten times. This chain connects TRBV5-1 to TRBJ2-3; D may be TRBD2 (6 bases). The CDR3 runs to 14 residues. Germline CDR1 reads SGHRS; CDR2 reads YFSETQ. The V end was cut by 2 bases, the J end by 3 bases, with 10 bases between. For the CDR3, the DNA is TGCGCCAGCAGCTTTTCGGGGGAAACAGATACGCAGTATTTT. It yields the protein CASSFSGETDTQYF.

This clonotype was counted ten times or more. The rearrangement links TRBV12-3 or TRBV12-4 to TRBJ1-6, with D hard to call. The CDR3 contains 14 residues. Trimming took 2 bases from V and 8 from J, leaving 10 bases between them. The CDR3 nucleotides are TGTGCCAGCAGTTTAACCCCCGTGGATTCACCCCTCCACTTT. It yields the protein CASSLTPVDSPLHF.